The 32 T cell receptor beta chains presented below share a single source sample, sequenced in a study of blood T cell repertoires in COVID-19 (dated by TCRdb to 2020 to 2022). The library was built by means of the immunoSEQ multiplex PCR assay. The table was pulled from immuneACCESS by TCRdb, which kept in-frame rearrangements only. Such tables lose some clones; where checked, under half of the loss comes from unresolved V genes, and the rest has no known cause. The sample profile shows under 60,000 clones; roughly nine tenths of them were found once. The ten top clones hold 1.6% of the sample. Sequenced: peripheral blood. All receptors derive from a man aged 55 to 70 with acute or convalescent COVID-19.

The chain carries TRBV10-1 and TRBJ1-4; the match to TRBD1 covers 8 bases. There are 13 residues in the CDR3. V was pared by 7 bases and J by 3 bases, with 1 base of the junction left unmatched. Germline CDR1 reads WNHNN; CDR2 reads SYGVQD (reference sequence). In DNA, the CDR3 is TGCGCCAGCATACAGGGGGCTAATGAAAAACTGTTTTTT. This codes for CASIQGANEKLFF.

The chain links TRBV5-1 to TRBJ1-1; no clear D. Trimming stripped 0 bases from V and 1 base from J, with 4 bases between. Germline CDR1 and CDR2: SGHRS and YFSETQ. This CDR3 region has 13 residues. The CDR3 sequence: CASSLDRNTEAFF. As DNA, the CDR3 is TGCGCCAGCAGCTTGGACAGGAACACTGAAGCTTTCTTT. Full variable domain (rest looked up from reference TRBV5-1 and TRBJ1-1): KAGVTQTPRYLIKTRGQQVTLSCSPISGHRSVSWYQQTPGQGLQFLFEYFSETQRNKGNFPGRFSGRQFSNSRSEMNVSTLELGDSALYLCASSLDRNTEAFFGQGTRLTVV.

This clone was seen a handful of times. The V call is TRBV5-1, the J call TRBJ1-5; TRBD1 might be the D (6 bases). This CDR3 has 14 residues. CDR1 is SGHRS and CDR2 is YFSETQ in the germline V gene. V was shortened by 1 base and J by 5 bases, with 10 bases between the two germline ends. As DNA, the CDR3 is TGCGCCAGCAGCTTGAGGGGGGGCCATCAGCCCCAGCATTTT. Its translation is CASSLRGGHQPQHF. Looking up the rest from reference TRBV5-1 and TRBJ1-5 gives the full variable domain: KAGVTQTPRYLIKTRGQQVTLSCSPISGHRSVSWYQQTPGQGLQFLFEYFSETQRNKGNFPGRFSGRQFSNSRSEMNVSTLELGDSALYLCASSLRGGHQPQHFGDGTRLSIL.

V usage is TRBV3-1 (or the pseudogene TRBV3-2) and J usage is TRBJ2-3; a possible D gene is TRBD2 (6 bases). Germline V gives CDR1 LGHDT, CDR2 YNNKEL (reference sequence). The V and J ends lost 4 bases and 3 bases respectively, with 14 bases between them. This CDR3 region has 15 residues. CDR3 residues: CASSPYSGGTDTQYF. The CDR3 bases are TGTGCCAGCAGCCCGTACTCTGGGGGGACAGATACGCAGTATTTT.

Only one count was recorded for this clone. The junction departs from germline at one end; a sequencing error may be responsible. The chain carries TRBV5-8 and TRBJ2-3, with a possible D match to TRBD2 (6 bases). Germline V gene lookup returns CDR1 SGHTS and CDR2 YDEGEE. The CDR3 runs to 14 residues. The CDR3: CASSLVLATGTQYF. The CDR3 nucleotides read TGTGCCAGCAGCTTGGTACTAGCCACAGGTACGCAGTATTTT.

The chain carries TRBV19 and TRBJ1-1; 7 bases line up with TRBD1. V was clipped by 6 bases and J by 4 bases; unmatched bases: 8. This CDR3 comprises 14 residues. Germline CDR1 LNHDA, CDR2 SQIVND (reference sequence). The DNA of the CDR3 is TGTGCCAGTAGCCCTACAGGGGACAGCACTGAAGCTTTCTTT. The encoded protein is CASSPTGDSTEAFF.

The chain joins TRBV5-1 to TRBJ2-3; the D gene is possibly TRBD1 (5 bases). The CDR3 has 15 amino acids. Trimming stripped 1 base from V and 4 bases from J, with 13 bases between. Germline CDR1 reads SGHRS; CDR2 reads YFSETQ. CDR3: CASSLQGVVADTQYF. In DNA, the CDR3 is TGCGCCAGCAGCTTGCAAGGGGTGGTCGCAGATACGCAGTATTTT.

The chain has TRBV6-5 and TRBJ2-3, with TRBD2 identical over 9 bases. The CDR3 is 15 residues long. Germline-derived CDR1 and CDR2 are MNHEY and SVGAGI. V shed 7 bases and J 2 bases; nucleotides not matched to a gene: 7. CDR3 bases: TGTGCCAGCACGACGAGCGGGGGGACCACAGATACGCAGTATTTT. Translation: CASTTSGGTTDTQYF.

This clone was detected a few times. J is TRBJ1-2 and V is TRBV6-5; TRBD1 aligns across 10 bases. Germline CDR1 MNHEY, CDR2 SVGAGI. Trimming took 7 bases from V and 4 from J; bases not matched to a gene: 9. This CDR3 region has 15 residues. For the CDR3, the DNA is TGTGCCAGCATGCGGACAGGGGGTGCTTCCTATGGCTACACCTTC. Translation gives CASMRTGGASYGYTF.

J is TRBJ1-2 and V is TRBV6-5, with no clear D. Germline V lookup: CDR1 MNHEY, CDR2 SVGAGI. V was cut by 2 bases and J by 4 bases, with 14 bases left in between. The CDR3 runs 15 residues. The CDR3: CASSYVASEGYGYTF. DNA of the CDR3: TGTGCCAGCAGTTACGTTGCAAGTGAGGGCTATGGCTACACCTTC.

This chain joins TRBV24-1 and TRBJ2-5; tentatively, D is TRBD1 (6 bases). CDR3 length: 15 amino acids. Germline loops: CDR1 KGHDR, CDR2 SFDVKD. V was pared by 4 bases and J by 5 bases, with 16 bases between. In DNA form, the CDR3 reads TGTGCCACCAGTGACCCACAGGGTATAGAGGAGACCCAGTACTTC. This sequence encodes CATSDPQGIEETQYF.

This chain links TRBV5-1 with TRBJ2-7; D might be TRBD1 (5 bases). The CDR3 spans 14 residues. V lost 0 bases and J 5 bases, leaving 12 bases between the germline ends. CDR1 and CDR2 from the germline V gene are SGHRS and YFSETQ. The CDR3, as DNA: TGCGCCAGCAGCTTGGAAGGGGCCAGCGACGAGCAGTACTTC. It specifies CASSLEGASDEQYF.

The chain joins TRBV19 to TRBJ2-7; 7 bases are shared with TRBD1. The length of the CDR3 is 16 residues. V gave up 5 bases and J gave up 0 bases; unmatched junction bases: 10. Germline values: CDR1 LNHDA, CDR2 SQIVND (reference sequence). The CDR3 DNA is TGTGCCAGTAGTTTTGGCCGGGACAGCATCTCCTACGAGCAGTACTTC. This translates into CASSFGRDSISYEQYF.

The gene calls are TRBV6-1 and TRBJ2-2; 12 positions agree with TRBD1. The CDR3 is 18 amino acids. The germline gives CDR1 MNHNS, CDR2 SASEGT. V gave up 0 bases and J gave up 1 base; unmatched junction bases: 3. The CDR3 loop reads CASSEAGQGAENTGELFF. CDR3 nucleotides: TGTGCCAGCAGTGAAGCGGGACAGGGGGCGGAGAACACCGGGGAGCTGTTTTTT.

The CDR3 nucleotides are TGTGCCAGCAGCGAGGGACAGGGAACGGCGGAGACCCAGTACTTC. Residues: CASSEGQGTAETQYF. V is TRBV9 and J is TRBJ2-5; 9 positions agree with TRBD1. This CDR3 contains 15 residues. The germline CDR1 and CDR2 sequences are SGDLS and YYNGEE. The junction had 8 bases not matched to a gene; V was cut back by 3 bases and J by 5 bases.

The chain couples TRBV30 to TRBJ1-1; 8 bases align to TRBD1. This CDR3 spans 17 amino acids. Per the germline V gene, CDR1 is GTSNPN and CDR2 is SVGIG (reference sequence). The junction had 12 bases not matched to a gene; V was cut back by 3 bases and J by 0 bases. The CDR3 nucleotides are TGTGCCTGGAGACAGATTTTGAGACAGGGGTTGAACACTGAAGCTTTCTTT. Protein product: CAWRQILRQGLNTEAFF.

The chain is built from TRBV7-9 and TRBJ1-4; D is perhaps TRBD1 (6 bases). The CDR3 is made up of 18 amino acids. Trimming shortened V by 2 bases and J by 5 bases, and 21 bases separated the two germline ends. From germline, CDR1 is SEHNR and CDR2 FQNEAQ (reference sequence). Here the CDR3 reads CASSLRSPLDRPNEKLFF. Here the CDR3 DNA reads TGTGCCAGCAGCTTACGGTCGCCCCTGGACAGACCAAATGAAAAACTGTTTTTT.

CDR3 coding DNA: TGTGCCAGCACTAGTGAGGTGGGGGCCAACGTCCTGACTTTC. Protein sequence: CASTSEVGANVLTF. The rearrangement links TRBV2 to TRBJ2-6; D gene unclear. The CDR3 runs to 14 residues. V lost 7 bases and J lost 4, with 11 bases in between. Germline assignment: CDR1 SNHLY and CDR2 FYNNEI.

The gene calls are TRBV5-4 and TRBJ1-1; D is undetermined. The V end was cut by 1 base, the J end by 1 base, with 14 bases between. In germline, CDR1 is SGHNT, CDR2 YYREEE (reference sequence). The CDR3 has 16 residues. CDR3 amino acids: CASSLFMVAGNTEAFF. CDR3 bases: TGTGCCAGCAGCTTGTTTATGGTGGCGGGGAACACTGAAGCTTTCTTT.

The V and J genes are TRBV30 and TRBJ1-6, with D unclear. V gave up 0 bases and J gave up 5 bases, with 8 bases separating them. Germline CDR1 reads GTSNPN; CDR2 reads SVGIG (reference sequence). The CDR3 runs to 14 residues. The CDR3 sequence: CAWSVGGNNSPLHF. CDR3 bases: TGTGCCTGGAGTGTAGGAGGGAATAATTCACCCCTCCACTTT.

The genes are TRBV29-1 and TRBJ2-2, with D maybe TRBD2 (6 bases). The V gene lost 4 bases and the J gene lost 4 bases, with 13 bases spanning the gap. CDR3 size: 14 residues. Looked up from germline, CDR1 is SQVTM and CDR2 is ANQGSEA. CDR3 region: CSVVFGGITGELFF. As DNA, the CDR3 is TGCAGCGTTGTGTTCGGCGGGATCACCGGGGAGCTGTTTTTT.

The chain carries TRBV18 and TRBJ1-5, with TRBD1 matching 10 bases. V shed 2 bases, J shed 4 bases, and the junction held 2 bases outside the gene matches. The germline V gene has CDR1 KGHSH and CDR2 LQKENI. The CDR3 is made up of 15 amino acids. The CDR3 loop reads CASSPLDRGNQPQHF. DNA of the CDR3: TGTGCCAGCTCACCATTGGACAGGGGGAATCAGCCCCAGCATTTT.

This rearrangement joins TRBV5-4 to TRBJ2-2; unclear D gene. The CDR3 runs to 15 residues. Per germline, CDR1 SGHNT and CDR2 YYREEE (reference sequence). V was trimmed by 3 bases and J by 3 bases, leaving 12 bases between them. CDR3 protein: CASSSDRRDTGELFF. The DNA for the CDR3 is TGTGCCAGCAGCTCCGATAGACGGGACACCGGGGAGCTGTTTTTT.

In this sample, this clone turned up a few times. The chain joins TRBV3-1 (or the pseudogene TRBV3-2) to TRBJ1-2, with 7 bases matching TRBD1. The CDR3 extends over 15 amino acids. Unmatched junction bases numbered 8, after V lost 1 base and J lost 6 bases. From germline, CDR1 is LGHDT and CDR2 YNNKEL (reference sequence). The DNA of the CDR3 is TGTGCCAGCAGCCAAGTAAGAGGGGGCGGCGATGGCTACACCTTC. Its translation is CASSQVRGGGDGYTF.

This clone was observed a few times. Other DNA sequences from this sample encode an identical CDR3 as well. The chain employs TRBV6-1 and TRBJ1-1; D ambiguous. The ends were cut back, 3 bases at V and 4 bases at J, with 9 bases in the middle. Per the germline V gene, CDR1 is MNHNS and CDR2 is SASEGT. The CDR3 sequence is 13 residues long. The DNA for the CDR3 is TGTGCCAGCAGTGACCGAGGGAGCACTGAAGCTTTCTTT. Translating gives CASSDRGSTEAFF.

This clone showed up just once. V and J are TRBV7-2 and TRBJ1-3; D gene uncertain. Germline loops: CDR1 SGHTA, CDR2 FQGNSA. This CDR3 has 14 residues. Trimming took off 1 base at V and 0 bases at J, with 4 bases between the two ends. CDR3 amino acids: CASSLESSGNTIYF. CDR3 DNA sequence: TGTGCCAGCAGCTTAGAGAGCTCTGGAAACACCATATATTTT.

This sequence joins TRBV1 and TRBJ1-1. TRBV1 is a listed pseudogene. The CDR3 is 15 amino acids. The CDR3: CTSSRDTKLNTEAFF. The CDR3 region has the DNA TGCACCAGCAGCCGAGACACCAAGCTGAACACTGAAGCTTTCTTT.

This clone was found a few times. The chain couples TRBV12-5 to TRBJ2-1, with TRBD1 matching 7 bases. The CDR3 has 15 amino acids. Trimming at V came to 4 bases and at J to 0 bases, leaving 3 bases not matched to a gene. The germline V gene has CDR1 LGHNT and CDR2 FRNRAP. The chain's CDR3 is CASGSGQSSYNEQFF. The CDR3, as DNA: TGTGCTAGTGGTTCGGGACAGAGCTCCTACAATGAGCAGTTCTTC.

J is TRBJ1-3 and V is TRBV5-1; a possible D gene is TRBD1 (5 bases). The length of the CDR3 is 14 residues. CDR1 and CDR2 (germline): SGHRS, YFSETQ. Trimming removed 0 bases at V and 4 bases at J, with 8 bases between. CDR3 coding DNA: TGCGCCAGCAGCTTGGAGGCAGGGGGAAACACCATATATTTT. The encoded protein is CASSLEAGGNTIYF. Full variable domain (outside the CDR3, taken from reference TRBV5-1 and TRBJ1-3): KAGVTQTPRYLIKTRGQQVTLSCSPISGHRSVSWYQQTPGQGLQFLFEYFSETQRNKGNFPGRFSGRQFSNSRSEMNVSTLELGDSALYLCASSLEAGGNTIYFGEGSWLTVV.

V usage is TRBV24-1 and J usage is TRBJ1-5, with D maybe TRBD1 (6 bases). Germline assignment: CDR1 KGHDR and CDR2 SFDVKD. V was shortened by 11 bases and J by 0 bases, with 13 bases between the two germline ends. The CDR3 has 14 amino acids. The CDR3 spells CASPYRDSNQPQHF. In nucleotides, the CDR3 is TGTGCCAGCCCGTACAGGGATAGCAATCAGCCCCAGCATTTT.

The chain joins TRBV5-6 to TRBJ1-6, with TRBD1 matching 7 bases. The V and J ends lost 3 bases and 5 bases, in that order; junction bases with no gene match: 8. Germline CDR1 SGHDT, CDR2 YYEEEE. This CDR3 spans 16 amino acids. Here the CDR3 reads CASSSDRVPNNSPLHF. CDR3 nucleotide sequence: TGTGCCAGCAGCTCCGACAGGGTACCTAATAATTCACCCCTCCACTTT.

This clone has just one count. The gene calls are TRBV5-6 and TRBJ1-2; no clear D gene. The V and J ends lost 3 bases and 7 bases respectively, with 10 bases between them. CDR3 length: 12 amino acids. Germline values: CDR1 SGHDT, CDR2 YYEEEE. The chain's CDR3 is CASSSRRGGYTF. CDR3 DNA: TGTGCCAGCAGCTCCAGACGGGGTGGCTACACCTTC.